These T cell receptor beta chains were read from a single sample in a study of CD8 T cells in ankylosing spondylitis. TCRdb re-analysed the 5' RACE reads in MiXCR, keeping a single row per CDR3 protein. The sample lists 450,000 or so distinct CDR3 sequences, more than 25% occurring once. Source material: blood, either unsorted or a sorted T cell fraction (not recorded which). The source is a male donor with ankylosing spondylitis. Each CDR3 is given with its conserved first and last residue. A D gene is named only where the DNA matches it firmly. Size values are once, few and many counts, or a class for expanded clones, and some rows have none.

-,TRBJ2-2,-,TRBV10-3,CAIRDPQQGQVTGELFF,TGTGCCATCCGGGACCCCCAGCAGGGGCAAGTCACCGGGGAGCTGTTTTTT
-,TRBJ1-3,few,TRBV12-3/TRBV12-4,CASSPHSSEENTIYF,TGTGCCAGCAGTCCCCACTCTAGTGAGGAAAACACCATATATTTT
TRBD1,TRBJ2-5,-,TRBV5-6,CASSYLDREGETQYF,TGTGCCAGCAGCTACCTGGACAGGGAAGGCGAGACCCAGTACTTC
-,TRBJ2-1,once,TRBV3-1,CASSQQRLIYNEQFF,TGTGCCAGCAGCCAACAGCGGCTTATCTACAATGAGCAGTTCTTC
TRBD2,TRBJ2-7,-,TRBV29-1,CSVEGLAGDGGEQYF,TGCAGCGTTGAAGGCCTAGCGGGAGACGGGGGCGAGCAGTACTTC
TRBD2,TRBJ2-1,-,TRBV4-1,CASSQFTSGKWDEQFF,TGCGCCAGCAGCCAATTTACTAGCGGGAAGTGGGATGAGCAGTTCTTC
-,TRBJ1-2,-,TRBV24-1,CATSDLRQNYGYTF,TGTGCCACCAGTGATTTGCGGCAAAACTATGGCTACACCTTC
TRBD1,TRBJ2-7,few,TRBV5-1,CASRPGTGGYEQYF,TGCGCCAGCAGACCCGGGACAGGGGGCTACGAGCAGTACTTC
TRBD2,TRBJ2-7,few,TRBV3-1,CASSLLLAGSEQYF,TGTGCCAGCAGCCTCCTGCTAGCGGGATCCGAGCAGTACTTC
-,TRBJ2-1,many,TRBV4-1,CASSQDRIPSNEQFF,TGCGCCAGCAGCCAAGATCGGATTCCATCCAATGAGCAGTTCTTC
TRBD1,TRBJ1-2,few,TRBV30,CAWSAGTGPGGYTF,TGTGCCTGGAGTGCCGGGACAGGGCCGGGTGGCTACACCTTC
TRBD1,TRBJ1-1,-,TRBV5-6,CASSLVTGAGMNTEAFF,TGTGCCAGCAGCTTAGTGACAGGGGCCGGAATGAACACTGAAGCTTTCTTT
-,TRBJ1-3,few,TRBV28,CASSLWSTVSGNTIYF,TGTGCCAGCAGTTTATGGAGTACCGTCTCTGGAAACACCATATATTTT
TRBD2,TRBJ2-1,few,TRBV11-2,CASRNSGRMFF,TGTGCCAGCAGAAATAGCGGGAGGATGTTCTTC
-,TRBJ1-2,-,TRBV15,CATSRDMTHYGYTF,TGTGCCACCAGCAGAGATATGACACACTATGGCTACACCTTC